The entry that follows covers one T cell receptor beta chain sequence. The antigen remains unidentified. The CDR3 has 15 amino acids. The V gene's germline CDR1 is MNHNS and CDR2 SASEGT. V was trimmed by 1 base and J by 6 bases, leaving 14 bases between them. This record comes from a study of T cell responses to AZD1222 COVID-19 vaccine. For the study at large: Second-dose groups at about 4 or about 12 weeks were pooled.

Produced via immunoSEQ multiplex PCR; TCRdb's table is partial and in-frame only. The sample lists approximately 100,000 clones, around nine tenths occurring once. Study-level findings and limits: It was only after the peak T cell response that any repertoires were sampled. Possibly, clonal diversity was underestimated; donors were largely white British and included more females. Nearly half of spike-specific TCRs reportedly target variant regions that are unmutated in the B.1.351 and B.1.1.7 variants.

Sequencing used peripheral blood, obtained on day 0 of AZD1222 vaccination. This clonotype was obtained from an adult in good health. The V call is TRBV6-1, the J call TRBJ2-3; weak D call: TRBD1 (5 bases). CDR3 region: CASSEGARAGDTQYF. The CDR3 coding sequence is TGTGCCAGCAGTGAAGGGGCTAGGGCAGGGGATACGCAGTATTTT.